This TCR beta chain appears in the sequencing data of a study of T cell changes during pregnancy in multiple sclerosis. Repertoires were generated with immunoSEQ multiplex PCR, while TCRdb's copy carries only in-frame clones and drops some. There are 65,000 to 95,000 clones in the sample; about nine tenths occur only once, and 1.9% lies in the top ten. This CDR3 is built from 12 residues. Trimming shortened V by 4 bases and J by 8 bases, and 12 bases separated the two germline ends. The germline gives CDR1 MNHEY, CDR2 SVGAGI. The chain employs TRBV6-5 and TRBJ2-7; D is possibly TRBD1 (6 bases). This receptor was taken from a female donor with multiple sclerosis, enrolled in a pregnancy study. Specimen: peripheral blood, collected before pregnancy. In DNA, the CDR3 is TGTGCCAGCAGTTCACAGGGTATCCAGCAGTACTTC. Translation: CASSSQGIQQYF.